This TCR beta chain came from a study of T-cell reconstitution after alpha-beta-depleted transplantation in children. Study-wide points: Diversity of TCRbeta at day 60 was high in some patients, arising from surviving recipient T cells and thymic progenitors. At around two months after transplant, the alpha-beta T cells were reportedly derived from several hundred expanded clones that came from non-depleted graft cells. Counts and diversity of T cells one year after transplant came mostly from newly produced T cells.

Unique molecular identifiers were incorporated during preparation of the TCRbeta library. TCRdb re-called the PCR reads through MiXCR, storing one row per CDR3 protein. The sample yields approximately 110,000 distinct CDR3 sequences, under 25% seen once. The V and J ends lost 4 bases and 4 bases respectively, with 10 bases between them. This CDR3 is built from 14 residues. The germline V gene encodes CDR1 MGHRA and CDR2 YSYEKL. Only a few counts were recorded for this clonotype. Its antigen is unidentified. The TCR comes from a male patient aged 2 to 10 who had a stem cell transplant for chronic granulomatous disease, so the T cells may come from the graft donor. The sequencing used PBMCs, mostly from graft donor cells, collected 180 days after TCRalphabeta/CD19-depleted stem cell transplant. The chain carries TRBV4-1 and TRBJ2-2; unclear D gene. The CDR3 is CASSPIEVTGELFF. The CDR3 bases are TGCGCCAGCAGCCCGATCGAGGTCACCGGGGAGCTGTTTTTT.